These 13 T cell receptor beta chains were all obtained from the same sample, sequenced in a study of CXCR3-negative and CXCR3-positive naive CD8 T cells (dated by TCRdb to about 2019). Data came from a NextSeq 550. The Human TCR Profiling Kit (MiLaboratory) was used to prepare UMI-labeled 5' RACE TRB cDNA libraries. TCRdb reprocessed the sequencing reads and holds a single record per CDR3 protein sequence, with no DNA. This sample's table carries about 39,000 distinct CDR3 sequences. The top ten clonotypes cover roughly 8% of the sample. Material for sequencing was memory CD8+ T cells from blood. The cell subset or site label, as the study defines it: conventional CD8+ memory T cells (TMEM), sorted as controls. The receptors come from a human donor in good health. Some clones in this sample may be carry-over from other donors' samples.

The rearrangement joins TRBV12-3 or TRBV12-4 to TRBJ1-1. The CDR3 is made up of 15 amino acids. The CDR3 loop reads CASSLAARLNTEAFF.

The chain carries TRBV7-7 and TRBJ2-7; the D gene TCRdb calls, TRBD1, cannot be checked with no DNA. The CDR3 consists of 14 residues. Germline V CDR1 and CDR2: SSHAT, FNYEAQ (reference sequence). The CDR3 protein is CASSLGPGTGEQYF.

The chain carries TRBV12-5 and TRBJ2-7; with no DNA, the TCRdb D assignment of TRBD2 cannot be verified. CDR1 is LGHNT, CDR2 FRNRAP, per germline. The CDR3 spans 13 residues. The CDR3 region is CASGLASTKEQYF.

The CDR3 is CAISDPPGSGSYEQYF. The chain recombines TRBV10-3 with TRBJ2-7; TCRdb indicates TRBD1, and absent DNA this call remains unverified. This CDR3 comprises 16 residues. Germline values: CDR1 ENHRY, CDR2 SYGVKD.

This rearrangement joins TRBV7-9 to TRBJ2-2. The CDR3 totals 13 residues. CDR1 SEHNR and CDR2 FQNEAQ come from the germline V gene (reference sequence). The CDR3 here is CASSFAGSGELFF.

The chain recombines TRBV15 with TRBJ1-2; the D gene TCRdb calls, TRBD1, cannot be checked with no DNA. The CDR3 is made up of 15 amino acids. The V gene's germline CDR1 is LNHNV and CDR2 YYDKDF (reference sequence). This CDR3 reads CATSREKGLTVGYTF.

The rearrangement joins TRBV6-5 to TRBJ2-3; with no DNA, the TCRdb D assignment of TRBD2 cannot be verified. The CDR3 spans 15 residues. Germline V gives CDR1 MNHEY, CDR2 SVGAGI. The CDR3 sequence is CASSYISPWTDTQYF.

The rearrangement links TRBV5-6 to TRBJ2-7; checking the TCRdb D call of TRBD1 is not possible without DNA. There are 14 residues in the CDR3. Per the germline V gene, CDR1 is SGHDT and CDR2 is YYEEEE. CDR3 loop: CASSFGTDTYEQYF. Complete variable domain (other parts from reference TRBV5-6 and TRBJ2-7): DAGVTQSPTHLIKTRGQQVTLRCSPKSGHDTVSWYQQALGQGPQFIFQYYEEEERQRGNFPDRFSGHQFPNYSSELNVNALLLGDSALYLCASSFGTDTYEQYFGPGTRLTVT.

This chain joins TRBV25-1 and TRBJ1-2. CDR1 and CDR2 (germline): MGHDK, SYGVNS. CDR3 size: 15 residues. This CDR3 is CASSDVGGHQRGYTF.

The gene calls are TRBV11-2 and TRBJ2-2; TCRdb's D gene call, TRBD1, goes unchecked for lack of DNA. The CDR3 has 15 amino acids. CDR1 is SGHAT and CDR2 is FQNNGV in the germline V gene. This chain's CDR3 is CASSPRQANTGELFF. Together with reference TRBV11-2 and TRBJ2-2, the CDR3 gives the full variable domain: EAGVAQSPRYKIIEKRQSVAFWCNPISGHATLYWYQQILGQGPKLLIQFQNNGVVDDSQLPKDRFSAERLKGVDSTLKIQPAKLEDSAVYLCASSPRQANTGELFFGEGSRLTVL.

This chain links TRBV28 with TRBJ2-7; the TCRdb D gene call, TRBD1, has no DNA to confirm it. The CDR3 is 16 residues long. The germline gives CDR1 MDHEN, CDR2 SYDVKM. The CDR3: CASSSGRDRASYEQYF.

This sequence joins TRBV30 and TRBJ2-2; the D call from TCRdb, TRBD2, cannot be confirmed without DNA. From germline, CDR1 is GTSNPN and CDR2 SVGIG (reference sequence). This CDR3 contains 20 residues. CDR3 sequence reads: CAWSVSGTSGSIANTGELFF.

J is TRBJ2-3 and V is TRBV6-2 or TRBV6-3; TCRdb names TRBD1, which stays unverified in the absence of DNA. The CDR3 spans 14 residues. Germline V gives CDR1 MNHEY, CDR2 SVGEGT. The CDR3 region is CASSPRGETDTQYF.